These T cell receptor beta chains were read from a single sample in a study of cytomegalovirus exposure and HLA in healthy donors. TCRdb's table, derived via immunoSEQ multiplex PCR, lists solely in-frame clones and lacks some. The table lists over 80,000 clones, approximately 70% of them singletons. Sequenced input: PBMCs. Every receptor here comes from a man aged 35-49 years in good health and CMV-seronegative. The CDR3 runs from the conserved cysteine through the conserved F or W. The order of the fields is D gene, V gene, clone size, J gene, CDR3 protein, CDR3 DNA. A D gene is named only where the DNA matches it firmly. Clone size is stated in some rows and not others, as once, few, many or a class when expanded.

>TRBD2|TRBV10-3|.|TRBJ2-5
CAISTGTSGSLRETQYF
TGTGCCATCAGCACCGGGACTAGCGGCTCCCTGCGGGAGACCCAGTACTTC
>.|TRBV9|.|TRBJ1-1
CASSVGEKTEAFF
TGTGCCAGCAGCGTAGGTGAGAAGACTGAAGCTTTCTTT
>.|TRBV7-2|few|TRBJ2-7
CASSPQGGAPPDEQYF
TGTGCCAGCAGCCCACAAGGGGGGGCCCCACCCGACGAGCAGTACTTC
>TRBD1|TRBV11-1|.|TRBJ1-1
CASSTRQGRTEAFF
TGTGCCAGCAGCACCCGACAGGGACGTACTGAAGCTTTCTTT
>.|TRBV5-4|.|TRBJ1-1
CASSSDLGQVEAFF
TGTGCCAGCAGCTCGGATTTGGGGCAGGTTGAAGCTTTCTTT
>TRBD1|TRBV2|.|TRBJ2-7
CASRVGQVYYEQYF
TGTGCCAGCAGAGTTGGACAGGTTTACTACGAGCAGTACTTC
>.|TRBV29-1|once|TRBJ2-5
CSVLDSEETQYF
TGCAGCGTTCTCGACAGTGAGGAGACCCAGTACTTC
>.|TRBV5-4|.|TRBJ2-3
CASSLGGRSHF
TGTGCCAGCAGCTTGGGGGGGCGGTCTCATTTT
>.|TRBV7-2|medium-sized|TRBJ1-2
CASSLSAGASYGYTF
TGTGCCAGCAGCTTATCTGCAGGGGCCTCCTATGGCTACACCTTC
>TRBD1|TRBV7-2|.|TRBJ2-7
CASSLRQGAYEQYF
TGTGCCAGCAGCTTAAGGCAGGGGGCGTACGAGCAGTACTTC
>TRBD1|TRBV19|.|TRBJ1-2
CASSWTGWRGYTF
TGTGCCAGTAGCTGGACAGGGTGGAGGGGCTACACCTTC
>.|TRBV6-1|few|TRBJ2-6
CASSEIRLSGANVLTF
TGTGCCAGCAGTGAAATCCGTCTCTCTGGGGCCAACGTCCTGACTTTC
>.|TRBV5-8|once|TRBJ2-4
CASSRRGEDIQYF
TGTGCCAGCAGCCGGCGTGGGGAGGACATTCAGTACTTC
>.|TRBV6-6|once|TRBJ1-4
CASSSPYVGEKLFF
TGTGCCAGCAGTTCGCCCTATGTTGGTGAAAAACTGTTTTTT
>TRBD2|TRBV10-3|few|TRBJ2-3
CASSAGGSADTQYF
TGTGCCTCAAGTGCGGGGGGGAGTGCAGATACGCAGTATTTT
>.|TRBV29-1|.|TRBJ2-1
CSVGSSYNEQFF
TGCAGCGTGGGGAGTTCCTACAATGAGCAGTTCTTC
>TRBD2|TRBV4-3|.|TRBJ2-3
CASSPGLAYTDTQYF
TGCGCCAGCAGCCCGGGACTAGCCTACACAGATACGCAGTATTTT
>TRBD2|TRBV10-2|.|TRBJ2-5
CASSEAGGPQETQYF
TGCGCCAGCAGTGAAGCGGGGGGGCCCCAAGAGACCCAGTACTTC
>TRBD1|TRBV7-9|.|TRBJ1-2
CASSNTDRGWGYTF
TGTGCCAGCAGCAACACGGACAGGGGGTGGGGCTACACCTTC
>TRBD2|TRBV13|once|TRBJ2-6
CASSLGWGGSGANVLTF
TGTGCCAGCAGCTTAGGCTGGGGGGGCTCTGGGGCCAACGTCCTGACTTTC
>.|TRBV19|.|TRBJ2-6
CASSPREAWGGANVLTF
TGTGCCAGTAGTCCTAGGGAGGCCTGGGGAGGGGCCAACGTCCTGACTTTC
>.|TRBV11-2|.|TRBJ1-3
CASSLSMGGAGNTIYF
TGTGCCAGCAGCTTAAGTATGGGGGGGGCTGGAAACACCATATATTTT
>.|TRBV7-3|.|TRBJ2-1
CASSSPRGSYNEQFF
TGTGCCAGCAGTTCCCCCAGGGGCTCCTACAATGAGCAGTTCTTC
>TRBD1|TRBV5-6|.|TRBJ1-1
CASSWGQGDSEAFF
TGTGCCAGCAGCTGGGGACAGGGGGACTCTGAAGCTTTCTTT
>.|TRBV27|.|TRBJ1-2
CASTMRKGNYGYTF
TGTGCCAGCACCATGAGGAAGGGGAACTATGGCTACACCTTC
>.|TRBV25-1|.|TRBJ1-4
CASSEVSERRVEKLFF
TGTGCCAGCAGTGAAGTGTCAGAAAGGAGAGTTGAAAAACTGTTTTTT
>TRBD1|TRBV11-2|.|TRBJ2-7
CASSPTASGTASYEQYF
TGTGCCAGCAGCCCGACAGCTTCCGGGACAGCCTCCTACGAGCAGTACTTC
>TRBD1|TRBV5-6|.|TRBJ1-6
CASSLEGRGENSPLHF
TGTGCCAGCAGCTTGGAAGGCAGGGGGGAAAATTCACCCCTCCACTTT
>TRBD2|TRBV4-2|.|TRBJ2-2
CASSQPGLAGDTGELFF
TGTGCCAGCAGCCAACCCGGACTAGCGGGGGACACCGGGGAGCTGTTTTTT
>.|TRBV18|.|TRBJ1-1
CASSPSNTEAFF
TGTGCCAGCTCACCCTCGAACACTGAAGCTTTCTTT
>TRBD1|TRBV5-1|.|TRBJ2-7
CASSIRQGAQSEYEQYF
TGCGCCAGCAGTATTAGACAGGGGGCGCAGAGTGAATACGAGCAGTACTTC
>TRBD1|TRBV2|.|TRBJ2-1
CASRKGGRSYNEQFF
TGTGCCAGCAGAAAAGGGGGCAGGTCCTACAATGAGCAGTTCTTC
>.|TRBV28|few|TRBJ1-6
CASRFLTGPNTYNSPLHF
TGTGCCAGCAGATTCCTAACAGGGCCGAATACCTATAATTCACCCCTCCACTTT
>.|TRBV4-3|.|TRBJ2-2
CASSRPTGFLNTGELFF
TGCGCCAGCAGCCGACCCACAGGGTTCCTAAACACCGGGGAGCTGTTTTTT
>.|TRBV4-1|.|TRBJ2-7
CASSPQDSYYEQYF
TGCGCCAGCAGCCCCCAAGACAGCTACTACGAGCAGTACTTC
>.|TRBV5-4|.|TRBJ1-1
CASSLGQGDRSAFF
TGTGCCAGCAGCTTGGGCCAGGGTGATAGGTCCGCTTTCTTT
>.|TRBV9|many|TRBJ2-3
CASSVVVGPTDTQYF
TGTGCCAGCAGCGTAGTCGTGGGGCCCACAGATACGCAGTATTTT
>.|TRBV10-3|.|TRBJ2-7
CAISEFQGLWEQYF
TGTGCCATCAGTGAGTTCCAGGGGCTTTGGGAGCAGTACTTC
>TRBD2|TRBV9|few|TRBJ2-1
CASSVGLAGGYNEQFF
TGTGCCAGCAGCGTGGGACTAGCGGGGGGTTACAATGAGCAGTTCTTC
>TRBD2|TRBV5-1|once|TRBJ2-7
CASSPWGGPAGVSYEQYF
TGCGCCAGCAGCCCTTGGGGCGGGCCAGCGGGGGTTTCCTACGAGCAGTACTTC
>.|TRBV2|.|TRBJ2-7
CASTGQPSGEQYF
TGTGCCAGCACCGGACAGCCTTCCGGCGAGCAGTACTTC